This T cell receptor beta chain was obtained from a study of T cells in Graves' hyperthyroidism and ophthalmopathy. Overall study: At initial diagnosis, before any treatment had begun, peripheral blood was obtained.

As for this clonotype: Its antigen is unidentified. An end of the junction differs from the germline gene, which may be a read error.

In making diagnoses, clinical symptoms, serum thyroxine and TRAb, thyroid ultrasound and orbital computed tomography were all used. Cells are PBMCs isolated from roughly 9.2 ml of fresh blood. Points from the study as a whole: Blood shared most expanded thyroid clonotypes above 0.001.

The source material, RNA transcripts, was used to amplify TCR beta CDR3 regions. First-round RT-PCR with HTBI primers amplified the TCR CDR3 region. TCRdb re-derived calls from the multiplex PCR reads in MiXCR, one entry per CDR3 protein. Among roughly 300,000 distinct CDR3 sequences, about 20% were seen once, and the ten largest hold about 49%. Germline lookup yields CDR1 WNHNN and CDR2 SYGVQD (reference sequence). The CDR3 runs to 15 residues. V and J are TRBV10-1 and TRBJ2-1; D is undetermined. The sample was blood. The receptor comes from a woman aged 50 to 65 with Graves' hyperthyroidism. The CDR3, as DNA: TGCGCCGGCAGTGAGTCCAAGAGGCTAGTCAATGAGCAGTTCTTC. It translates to CAGSESKRLVNEQFF.